This TCR beta chain was captured in a study of persistence of HIV-infected CD4 T cells. Cells were stimulated nonspecifically with anti-CD3/anti-CD28 magnetic beads. Sorting of responding CD4+ T cells relied on upregulated CD40 ligand together with CD69. Germline V gene sequence: CDR1 SGHDN, CDR2 FVKESK. The CDR3 is made up of 16 amino acids. With V trimmed by 5 bases and J by 0 bases, 8 bases remained unmatched. This clone came up a few times. Its antigen is currently unknown. Sequencing used immunoSEQ version 4 in survey mode. Clones were read by immunoSEQ multiplex PCR, and TCRdb kept only the in-frame ones, dropping some. Among about 46,000 clones, over 80% were seen once, and the ten largest hold about 3.5%.

The chain joins TRBV14 to TRBJ2-3, with TRBD2 matching over 7 bases. Sequencing was performed on CD4+ T cells sorted from PBMCs after roughly 18-hour stimulation, taken from a patient who received antiretroviral therapy. This clonotype originated in an adult woman with HIV who was CMV-seropositive. CDR3 in DNA: TGTGCCAGCAGCTCCAGGACTAGGGCTAGCACAGATACGCAGTATTTT. Translated: CASSSRTRASTDTQYF.